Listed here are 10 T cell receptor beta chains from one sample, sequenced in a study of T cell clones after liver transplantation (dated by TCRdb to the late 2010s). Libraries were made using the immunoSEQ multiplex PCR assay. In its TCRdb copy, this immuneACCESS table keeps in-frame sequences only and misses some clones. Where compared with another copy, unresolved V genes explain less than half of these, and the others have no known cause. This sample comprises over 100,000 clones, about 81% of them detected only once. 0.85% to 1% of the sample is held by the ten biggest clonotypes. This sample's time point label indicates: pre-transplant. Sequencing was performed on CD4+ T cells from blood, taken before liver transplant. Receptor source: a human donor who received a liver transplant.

Written as DNA, the CDR3 is TGTGCCAGCAGTGAATGGGGTCAAGAGACCCAGTACTTC. Translating gives CASSEWGQETQYF. This chain joins TRBV25-1 and TRBJ2-5; D is uncertain. The CDR3 runs 13 residues. Germline-derived CDR1 and CDR2 are MGHDK and SYGVNS. V lost 1 base and J lost 2, with 5 bases in between. Supplemented by reference TRBV25-1 and TRBJ2-5, the full variable domain reads EADIYQTPRYLVIGTGKKITLECSQTMGHDKMYWYQQDPGMELHLIHYSYGVNSTEKGDLSSESTVSRIRTEHFPLTLESARPSHTSQYLCASSEWGQETQYFGPGTRLLVL.

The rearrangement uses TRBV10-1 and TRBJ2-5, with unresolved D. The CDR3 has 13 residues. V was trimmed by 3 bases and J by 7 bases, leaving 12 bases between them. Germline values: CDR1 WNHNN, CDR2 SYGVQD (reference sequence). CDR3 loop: CASSEGIGGTQYF. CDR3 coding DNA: TGCGCCAGCAGTGAAGGCATAGGTGGGACCCAGTACTTC.

As DNA, the CDR3 is TGTGCCAGCAGCGCGAGCTGGGGGCAGACCCAGTACTTC. Protein: CASSASWGQTQYF. The chain is built from TRBV11-3 and TRBJ2-5; maybe TRBD1 (6 bases). Per germline, CDR1 SGHNT and CDR2 YENEEA. There are 13 residues in the CDR3. The V end was cut by 5 bases, the J end by 6 bases, with 13 bases between. The complete variable domain, with remaining parts taken from reference TRBV11-3 and TRBJ2-5, reads EAGVVQSPRYKIIEKKQPVAFWCNPISGHNTLYWYLQNLGQGPELLIRYENEEAVDDSQLPKDRFSAERLKGVDSTLKIQPAELGDSAVYLCASSASWGQTQYFGPGTRLLVL.

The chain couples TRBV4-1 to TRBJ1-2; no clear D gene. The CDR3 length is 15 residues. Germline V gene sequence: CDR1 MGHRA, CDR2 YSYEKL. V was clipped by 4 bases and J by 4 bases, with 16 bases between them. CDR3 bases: TGCGCCAGCAGCCTACAGACCCCCACCCTCTATGGCTACACCTTC. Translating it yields CASSLQTPTLYGYTF.

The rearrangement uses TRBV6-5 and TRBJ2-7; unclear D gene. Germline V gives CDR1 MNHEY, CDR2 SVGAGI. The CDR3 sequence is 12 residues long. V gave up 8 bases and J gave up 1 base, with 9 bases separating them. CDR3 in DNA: TGTGCCAGCTCTGACGGATCCTACGAGCAGTACTTC. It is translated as CASSDGSYEQYF.

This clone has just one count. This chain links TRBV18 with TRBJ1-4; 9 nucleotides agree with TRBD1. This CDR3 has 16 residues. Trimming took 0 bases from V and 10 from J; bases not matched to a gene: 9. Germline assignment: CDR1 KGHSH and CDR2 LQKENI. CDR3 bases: TGTGCCAGCTCACCACCGCCGGGGACAGGGCGGGCAAAACTGTTTTTT. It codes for CASSPPPGTGRAKLFF.

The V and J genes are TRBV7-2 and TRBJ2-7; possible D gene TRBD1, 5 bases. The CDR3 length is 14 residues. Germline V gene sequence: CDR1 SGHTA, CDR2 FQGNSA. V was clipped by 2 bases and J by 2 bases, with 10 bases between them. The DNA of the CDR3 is TGTGCCAGCAGCTTAAGGGGCAGCACCTACGAGCAGTACTTC. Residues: CASSLRGSTYEQYF.

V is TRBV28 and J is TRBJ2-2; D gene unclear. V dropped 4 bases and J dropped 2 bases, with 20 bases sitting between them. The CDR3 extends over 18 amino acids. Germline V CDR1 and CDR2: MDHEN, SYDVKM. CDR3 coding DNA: TGTGCCAGCAGTTCCCCCCTCTTCGAAACTTTTAACACCGGGGAGCTGTTTTTT. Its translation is CASSSPLFETFNTGELFF.

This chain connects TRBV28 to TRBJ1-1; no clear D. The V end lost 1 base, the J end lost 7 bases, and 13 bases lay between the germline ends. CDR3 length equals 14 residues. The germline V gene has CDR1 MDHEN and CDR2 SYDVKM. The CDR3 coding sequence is TGTGCCAGCAGTTTATACTTGCTGGGCCGTGAAGCTTTCTTT. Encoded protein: CASSLYLLGREAFF.

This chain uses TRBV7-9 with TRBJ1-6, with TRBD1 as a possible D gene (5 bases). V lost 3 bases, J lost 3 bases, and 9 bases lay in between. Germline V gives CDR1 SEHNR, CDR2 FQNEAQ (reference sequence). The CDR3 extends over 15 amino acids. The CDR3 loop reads CASSFGALYNSPLHF. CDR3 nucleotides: TGTGCCAGCAGCTTCGGGGCCCTCTATAATTCACCCCTCCACTTT.